Each of the 4 T cell receptor beta chains below was sequenced from the same sample in a study of T cell changes during pregnancy in multiple sclerosis. Clones were sequenced by immunoSEQ multiplex PCR, and TCRdb holds only the in-frame ones, with some missing. This repertoire shows more than 40,000 clones, about nine tenths found once; its top ten account for around 8.1%. Sequences were derived from CD8+ T cells from peripheral blood mononuclear cells, sampled after pregnancy. The receptors were gathered from a female donor with multiple sclerosis, enrolled in a pregnancy study.

This clone was observed once. The V call is TRBV27, the J call TRBJ2-1; D possibly corresponds to TRBD1 (6 bases). The CDR3 is 16 residues long. Trimming took 0 bases from V and 5 from J, leaving 14 bases between them. Germline CDR1 reads MNHEY; CDR2 reads SMNVEV (reference sequence). In DNA form, the CDR3 reads TGTGCCAGCAGTTTATCTCCTACAGGGCCAAACAATGAGCAGTTCTTC. Translating it yields CASSLSPTGPNNEQFF.

This chain connects TRBV4-3 to TRBJ2-1, with D tentatively TRBD1 (5 bases). This CDR3 has 14 residues. V lost 0 bases and J lost 7, with 10 bases in between. CDR1 LGHNA and CDR2 YSLEER come from the germline V gene. The DNA for the CDR3 is TGCGCCAGCAGCCAAGATCGGTCAGGGAATGAGCAGTTCTTC. Translation gives CASSQDRSGNEQFF.

This clone appeared a few times. This chain uses TRBV7-9 with TRBJ1-2; 8 bases match TRBD1. The CDR3 is 16 amino acids. J was trimmed by 6 bases and V by 5 bases; bases with no gene match: 14. Germline CDR1 is SEHNR and CDR2 is FQNEAQ (reference sequence). The CDR3 protein is CASSLGPGTGSDGYTF. For the CDR3, the DNA is TGTGCCAGCAGCCTAGGGCCCGGGACAGGCAGCGATGGCTACACCTTC.

The chain joins TRBV6-1 to TRBJ1-1, with D tentatively TRBD1 (5 bases). The CDR3 runs 19 residues. The germline CDR1 and CDR2 sequences are MNHNS and SASEGT. Trimming shortened V by 2 bases and J by 6 bases, and 28 bases separated the two germline ends. In nucleotides, the CDR3 is TGTGCCAGCAGTGAATACCCGACCGTAACCGGGACCGGGAGCTCTGAAGCTTTCTTT. Its protein product is CASSEYPTVTGTGSSEAFF.